Following are 4 T cell receptor beta chains from one sample sequenced in a study of neurological immune-mediated disorders. Using its own MiXCR run on the 5' RACE reads, TCRdb lists one record per CDR3 protein. This table has roughly 120,000 distinct CDR3 sequences, 3% to 3.5% appearing once. The sample comprised PBMCs. These receptors were obtained from a woman between 25 and 40 years old with multiple sclerosis.

This clonotype showed up many times. The gene calls are TRBV6-5 and TRBJ2-2; D is unresolved. Trimming left V 0 bases short and J 7 bases short, with 15 bases between. This CDR3 has 16 amino acids. Germline V lookup: CDR1 MNHEY, CDR2 SVGAGI. The CDR3 nucleotides read TGTGCCAGCAGTTACTCGAGTTACGTTGACGGCGGGGAGCTGTTTTTT. Translating it yields CASSYSSYVDGGELFF.

This clonotype was picked up many times. V gene TRBV29-1 combines with J gene TRBJ2-1, with no clear D. In germline, CDR1 is SQVTM, CDR2 ANQGSEA. CDR3 length: 14 amino acids. Trimming stripped 2 bases from V and 7 bases from J, with 15 bases between. In DNA, the CDR3 is TGCAGCGTTGAATACCGGAGACGATGGAATGAGCAGTTCTTC. This sequence encodes CSVEYRRRWNEQFF.

This clonotype was found many times. The V and J genes are TRBV6-5 and TRBJ2-1; 9 bases agree with TRBD2. Trimming took 2 bases from V and 7 from J; bases not matched to a gene: 6. Germline lookup yields CDR1 MNHEY and CDR2 SVGAGI. The CDR3 consists of 15 residues. The CDR3 spells CASSYRLADSNEQFF. The CDR3 nucleotides are TGTGCCAGCAGTTACCGACTAGCGGATAGTAATGAGCAGTTCTTC.

The chain has TRBV20-1 and TRBJ2-1; D might be TRBD2 (6 bases). Trimming cost V 0 bases and J 7 bases, with 16 bases left between them. The CDR3 covers 15 residues. CDR1 is DFQATT and CDR2 is SNEGSKA in the germline V gene (reference sequence). This CDR3 reads CSARDPSLARNEQFF. In DNA form, the CDR3 reads TGCAGTGCTAGAGATCCCTCACTAGCTCGGAATGAGCAGTTCTTC.